This note documents a single TCR beta chain sequence. Its antigen remains unidentified. The sample originates from a study of cytomegalovirus exposure and HLA in healthy donors. The V end was cut by 2 bases, the J end by 0 bases, with 10 bases between. The CDR3 runs 15 residues. Germline values: CDR1 MNHEY, CDR2 SVGAGI. The study's findings and limits: According to the study, 150 to 200 TCR beta chains were cytomegalovirus-associated.

The assay was immunoSEQ multiplex PCR, and TCRdb's table has in-frame clones only and misses some. The sample has 95,000 to 150,000 clones; around 96% are singletons. The TCR sequence derives from a man aged 18 to 35 in good health and CMV-seronegative. The sequencing sample was made of PBMCs. The chain has TRBV6-5 and TRBJ1-1, with a tentative D call TRBD1 (5 bases). The CDR3 region is CASSYGANVNTEAFF. In DNA, the CDR3 is TGTGCCAGCAGTTACGGGGCCAATGTGAACACTGAAGCTTTCTTT.